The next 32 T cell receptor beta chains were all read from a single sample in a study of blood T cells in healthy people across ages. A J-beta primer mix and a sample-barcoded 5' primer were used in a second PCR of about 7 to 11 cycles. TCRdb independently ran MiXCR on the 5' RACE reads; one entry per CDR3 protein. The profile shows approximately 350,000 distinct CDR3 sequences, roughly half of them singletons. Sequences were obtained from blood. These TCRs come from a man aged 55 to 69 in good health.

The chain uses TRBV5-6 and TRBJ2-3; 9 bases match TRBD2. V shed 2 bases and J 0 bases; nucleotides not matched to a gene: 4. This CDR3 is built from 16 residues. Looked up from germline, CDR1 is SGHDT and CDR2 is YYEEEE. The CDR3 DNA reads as TGTGCCAGCAGCTTCCGGACTAGCGCGAGCACAGATACGCAGTATTTT. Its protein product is CASSFRTSASTDTQYF.

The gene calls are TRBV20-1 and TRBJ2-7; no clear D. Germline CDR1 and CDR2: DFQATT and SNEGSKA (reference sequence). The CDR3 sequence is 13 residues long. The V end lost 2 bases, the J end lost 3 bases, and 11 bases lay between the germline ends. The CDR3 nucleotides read TGCAGTGCTAGAAGGCTGACCAACTACGAGCAGTACTTC. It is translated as CSARRLTNYEQYF.

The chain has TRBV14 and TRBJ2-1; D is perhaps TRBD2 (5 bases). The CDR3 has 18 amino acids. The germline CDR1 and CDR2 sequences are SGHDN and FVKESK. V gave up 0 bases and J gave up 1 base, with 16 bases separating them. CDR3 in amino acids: CASSQDEVASSSYNEQFF. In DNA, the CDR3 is TGTGCCAGCAGCCAAGATGAAGTAGCGTCGTCGTCCTACAATGAGCAGTTCTTC.

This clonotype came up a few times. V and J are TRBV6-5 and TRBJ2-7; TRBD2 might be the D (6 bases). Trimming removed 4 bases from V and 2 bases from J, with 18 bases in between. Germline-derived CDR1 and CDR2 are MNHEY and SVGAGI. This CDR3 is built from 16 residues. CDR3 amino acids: CASSSERGFSAYEQYF. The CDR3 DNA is TGTGCCAGCAGTTCGGAACGGGGGTTCTCCGCCTACGAGCAGTACTTC.

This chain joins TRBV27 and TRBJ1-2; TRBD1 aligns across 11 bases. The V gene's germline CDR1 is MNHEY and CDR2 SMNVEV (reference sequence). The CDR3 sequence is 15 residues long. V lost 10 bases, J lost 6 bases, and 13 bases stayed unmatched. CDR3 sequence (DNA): TGTGCCACCTCCCCGGACAGGGGGCTCAACCATGGCTACACCTTC. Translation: CATSPDRGLNHGYTF.

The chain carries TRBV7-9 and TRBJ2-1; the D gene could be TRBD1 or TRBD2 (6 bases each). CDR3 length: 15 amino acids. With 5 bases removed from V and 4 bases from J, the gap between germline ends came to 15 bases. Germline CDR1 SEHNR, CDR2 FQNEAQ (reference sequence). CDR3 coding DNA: TGTGCCAGCAGCACCACGGGGGCAGCGTACAATGAGCAGTTCTTC. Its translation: CASSTTGAAYNEQFF.

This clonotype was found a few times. In DNA form, the CDR3 reads TGTGCCATCGGGAGGGTGGGGGAGCAGTACTTC. Residues: CAIGRVGEQYF. The chain carries TRBV10-3 and TRBJ2-7; 7 bases map to TRBD2. After removal of 8 bases from V and 7 bases from J, the junction contained 5 bases not matched to a gene. The CDR3 has 11 residues. Germline lookup yields CDR1 ENHRY and CDR2 SYGVKD.

CDR3 nucleotide sequence: TGCAGTGCTAGTACACTAGCGGGAGGCGGGGAGCTGTTTTTT. Translated: CSASTLAGGGELFF. The chain is built from TRBV20-1 and TRBJ2-2; 12 bases align to TRBD2. This CDR3 has 14 residues. The germline V gene has CDR1 DFQATT and CDR2 SNEGSKA (reference sequence). J was trimmed by 7 bases and V by 3 bases; bases with no gene match: 3.

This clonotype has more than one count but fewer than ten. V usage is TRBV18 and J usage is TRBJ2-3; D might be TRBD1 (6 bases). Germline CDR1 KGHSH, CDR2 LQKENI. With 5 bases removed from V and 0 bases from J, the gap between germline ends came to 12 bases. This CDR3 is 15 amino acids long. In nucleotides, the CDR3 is TGTGCCAGCTCAGGCCTGGGGGCAAGCACAGATACGCAGTATTTT. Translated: CASSGLGASTDTQYF.

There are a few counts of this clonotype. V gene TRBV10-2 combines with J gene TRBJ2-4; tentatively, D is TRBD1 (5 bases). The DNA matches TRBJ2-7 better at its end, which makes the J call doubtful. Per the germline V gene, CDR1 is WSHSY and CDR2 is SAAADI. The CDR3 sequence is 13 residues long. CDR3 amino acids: CASSLGQGIEQYF. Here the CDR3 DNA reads TGCGCCAGCAGCTTGGGGCAGGGAATCGAGCAGTACTTC.

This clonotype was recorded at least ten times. The CDR3 sequence is CASSLARAGGETQYF. DNA for the CDR3: TGTGCCAGCAGCTTAGCGAGGGCGGGAGGAGAGACCCAGTACTTC. The chain employs TRBV7-2 and TRBJ2-5; TRBD2 aligns across 8 bases. Germline loops: CDR1 SGHTA, CDR2 FQGNSA. CDR3 length: 15 amino acids. J was trimmed by 4 bases and V by 0 bases; bases with no gene match: 4.

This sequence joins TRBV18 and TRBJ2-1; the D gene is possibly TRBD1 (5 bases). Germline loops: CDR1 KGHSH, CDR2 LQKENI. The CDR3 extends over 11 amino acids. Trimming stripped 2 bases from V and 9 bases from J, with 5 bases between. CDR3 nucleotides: TGTGCCAGCTCACCAGGGGCTGAGCAGTTCTTC. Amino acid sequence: CASSPGAEQFF.

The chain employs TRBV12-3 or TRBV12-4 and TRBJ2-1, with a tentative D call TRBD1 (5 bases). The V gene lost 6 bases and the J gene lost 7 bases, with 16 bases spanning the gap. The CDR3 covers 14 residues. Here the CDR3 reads CASSNRGPENEQFF. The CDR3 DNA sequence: TGTGCCAGCAGCAATAGGGGCCCTGAGAATGAGCAGTTCTTC.

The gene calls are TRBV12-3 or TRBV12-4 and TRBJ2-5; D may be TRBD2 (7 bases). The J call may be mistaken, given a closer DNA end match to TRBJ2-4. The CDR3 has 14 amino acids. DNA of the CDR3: TGTGCCAGCAGTGTTGGGGGGGCTGGGAACATTCAGTACTTC. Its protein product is CASSVGGAGNIQYF.

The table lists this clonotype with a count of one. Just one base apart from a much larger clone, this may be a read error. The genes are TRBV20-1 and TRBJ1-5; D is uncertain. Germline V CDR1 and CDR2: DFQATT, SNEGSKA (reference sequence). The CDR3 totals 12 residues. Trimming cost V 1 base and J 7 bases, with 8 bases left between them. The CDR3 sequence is CSARGGPQPQHF. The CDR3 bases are TGCAGTGCTAGAGGTGGACCCCAGCCCCAGCATTTT.

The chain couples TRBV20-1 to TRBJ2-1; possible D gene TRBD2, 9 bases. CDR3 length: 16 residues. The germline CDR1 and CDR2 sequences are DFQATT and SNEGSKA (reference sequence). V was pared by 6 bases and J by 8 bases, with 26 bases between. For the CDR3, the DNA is TGCAGTGCCACAGGGGGGCGGGGGGGTTTGGCCCATGAGCAGTTCTTC. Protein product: CSATGGRGGLAHEQFF.

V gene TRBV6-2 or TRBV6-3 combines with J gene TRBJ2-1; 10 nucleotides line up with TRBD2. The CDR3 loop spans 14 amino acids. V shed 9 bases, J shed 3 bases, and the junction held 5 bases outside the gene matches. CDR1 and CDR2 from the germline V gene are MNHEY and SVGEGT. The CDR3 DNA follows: TGTGCCAGTTCCGCTAGCGGGGGCTACAATGAGCAGTTCTTC. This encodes CASSASGGYNEQFF.

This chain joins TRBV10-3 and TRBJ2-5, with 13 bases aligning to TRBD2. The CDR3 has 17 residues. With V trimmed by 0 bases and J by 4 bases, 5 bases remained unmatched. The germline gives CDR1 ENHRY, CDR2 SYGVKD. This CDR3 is CAISESQTSGGRETQYF. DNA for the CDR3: TGTGCCATCAGTGAGTCGCAGACTAGCGGGGGGAGAGAGACCCAGTACTTC.

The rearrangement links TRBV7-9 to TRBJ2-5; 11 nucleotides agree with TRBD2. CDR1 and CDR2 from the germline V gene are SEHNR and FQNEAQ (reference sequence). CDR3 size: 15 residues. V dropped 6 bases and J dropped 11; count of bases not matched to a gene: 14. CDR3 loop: CASSRVAGGRNEQYF. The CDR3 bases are TGTGCCAGCAGTCGGGTAGCGGGGGGGCGAAATGAGCAGTACTTC.

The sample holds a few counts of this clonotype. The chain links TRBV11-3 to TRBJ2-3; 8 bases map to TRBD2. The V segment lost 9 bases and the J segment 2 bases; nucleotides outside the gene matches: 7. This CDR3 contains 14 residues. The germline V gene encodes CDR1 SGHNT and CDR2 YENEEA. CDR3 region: CARSRGVPTDTQYF. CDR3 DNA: TGTGCCAGATCGCGGGGGGTCCCCACAGATACGCAGTATTTT.

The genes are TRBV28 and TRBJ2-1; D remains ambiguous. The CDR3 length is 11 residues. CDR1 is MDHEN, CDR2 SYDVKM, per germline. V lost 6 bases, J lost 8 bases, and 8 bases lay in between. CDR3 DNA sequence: TGTGCCAGCAGCCACCGGTATGAGCAGTTCTTC. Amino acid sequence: CASSHRYEQFF. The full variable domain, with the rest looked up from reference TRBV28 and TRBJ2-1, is DVKVTQSSRYLVKRTGEKVFLECVQDMDHENMFWYRQDPGLGLRLIYFSYDVKMKEKGDIPEGYSVSREKKERFSLILESASTNQTSMYLCASSHRYEQFFGPGTRLTVL.

The CDR3 is CASSSTGTADTEAFF. DNA for the CDR3: TGTGCCAGCAGTTCTACCGGGACAGCTGACACTGAAGCTTTCTTT. V is TRBV25-1 and J is TRBJ1-1; 7 bases align to TRBD1. The J segment lost 3 bases and the V segment lost 5 bases, leaving 9 bases of the junction unmatched. This CDR3 region has 15 residues. Germline CDR1 reads MGHDK; CDR2 reads SYGVNS.

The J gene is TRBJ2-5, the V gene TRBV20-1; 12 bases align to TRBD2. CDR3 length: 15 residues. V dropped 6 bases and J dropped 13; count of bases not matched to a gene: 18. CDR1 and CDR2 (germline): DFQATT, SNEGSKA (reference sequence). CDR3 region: CSAVPTTSGSYERYF. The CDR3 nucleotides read TGCAGTGCCGTCCCCACGACTAGCGGGAGTTACGAGCGGTACTTC.

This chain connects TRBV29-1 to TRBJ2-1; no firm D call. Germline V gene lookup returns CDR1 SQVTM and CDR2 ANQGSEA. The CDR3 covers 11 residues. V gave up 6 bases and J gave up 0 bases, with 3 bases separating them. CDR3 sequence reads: CSVPSYNEQFF. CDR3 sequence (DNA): TGCAGCGTACCCTCCTACAATGAGCAGTTCTTC.

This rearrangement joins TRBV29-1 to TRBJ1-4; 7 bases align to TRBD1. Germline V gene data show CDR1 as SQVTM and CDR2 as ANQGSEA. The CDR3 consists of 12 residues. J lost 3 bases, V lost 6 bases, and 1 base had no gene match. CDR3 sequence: CSVGQSNEKLFF. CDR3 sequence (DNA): TGCAGCGTGGGACAGTCTAATGAAAAACTGTTTTTT.

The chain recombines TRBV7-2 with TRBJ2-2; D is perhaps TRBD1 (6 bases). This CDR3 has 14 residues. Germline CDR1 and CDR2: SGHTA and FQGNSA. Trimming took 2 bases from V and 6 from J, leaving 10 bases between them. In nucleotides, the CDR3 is TGTGCCAGCAGCTTAAATGGGGGCCCCGGGGAGCTGTTTTTT. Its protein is CASSLNGGPGELFF.

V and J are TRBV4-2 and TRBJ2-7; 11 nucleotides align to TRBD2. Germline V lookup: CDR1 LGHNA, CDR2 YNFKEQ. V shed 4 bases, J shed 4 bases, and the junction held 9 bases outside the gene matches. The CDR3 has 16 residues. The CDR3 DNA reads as TGTGCCAGCAGCCCCCAAACTAGCGGGAGAAGGTACGAGCAGTACTTC. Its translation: CASSPQTSGRRYEQYF.

The chain's CDR3 is CASSLQQGEQFF. CDR3 bases: TGTGCCAGCAGCTTGCAGCAGGGTGAGCAGTTCTTC. The chain employs TRBV5-8 and TRBJ2-1, with a possible D match to TRBD1 (5 bases). The CDR3 is 12 residues long. Trimming pared 1 base from V and 9 bases from J, leaving 8 bases between. CDR1 is SGHTS and CDR2 is YDEGEE in the germline V gene.

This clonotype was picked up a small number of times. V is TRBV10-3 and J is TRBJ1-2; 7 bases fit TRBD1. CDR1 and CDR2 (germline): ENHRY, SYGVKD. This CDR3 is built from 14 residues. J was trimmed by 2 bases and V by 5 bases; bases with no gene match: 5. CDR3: CAISSGDSNYGYTF. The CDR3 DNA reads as TGTGCCATCAGTTCCGGGGACAGCAACTATGGCTACACCTTC.

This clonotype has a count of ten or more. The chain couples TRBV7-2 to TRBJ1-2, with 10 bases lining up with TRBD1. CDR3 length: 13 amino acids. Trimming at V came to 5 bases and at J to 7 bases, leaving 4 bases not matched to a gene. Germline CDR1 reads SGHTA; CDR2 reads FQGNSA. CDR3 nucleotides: TGTGCCAGCAGCCCGGGGACAGGGGTTGGCTACACCTTC. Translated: CASSPGTGVGYTF.

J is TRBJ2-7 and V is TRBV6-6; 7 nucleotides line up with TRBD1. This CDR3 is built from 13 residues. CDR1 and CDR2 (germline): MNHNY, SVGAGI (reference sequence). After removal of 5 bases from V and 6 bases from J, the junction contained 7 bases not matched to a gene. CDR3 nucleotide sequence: TGTGCCAGCAGTGAGCAACAGGGGACCGAGCAGTACTTC. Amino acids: CASSEQQGTEQYF.

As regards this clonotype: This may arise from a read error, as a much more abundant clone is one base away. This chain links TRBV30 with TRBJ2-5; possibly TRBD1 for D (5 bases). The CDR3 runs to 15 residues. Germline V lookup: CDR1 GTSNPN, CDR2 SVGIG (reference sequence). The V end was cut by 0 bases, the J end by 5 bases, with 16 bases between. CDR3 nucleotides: TGTGCCTGGAGTGTAGGGGCACCCGGAGTGGAGACCCAGTACTTC. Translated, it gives CAWSVGAPGVETQYF.